Below are 9 T cell receptor beta chains sequenced from a single sample in a study of cytomegalovirus exposure and HLA in healthy donors. The primer mix had 60 Vbeta and 13 Jbeta primers. Using immunoSEQ multiplex PCR, the repertoire was profiled, and TCRdb retains in-frame clones only, with some absent. The sample has tens of thousands of clones; the top ten hold roughly 1.5%. Sample: PBMCs. Source of these receptors: a woman aged 60-70 years in good health and CMV-seronegative.

The rearrangement joins TRBV9 to TRBJ1-3, with 7 nucleotides matching TRBD1. CDR1 and CDR2 from the germline V gene are SGDLS and YYNGEE. The CDR3 covers 16 residues. Unmatched junction bases numbered 11, after V lost 4 bases and J lost 4 bases. The CDR3 nucleotides read TGTGCCAGCAGCACTCAAACTGACAGGGTCGGAAACACCATATATTTT. Its translation: CASSTQTDRVGNTIYF.

Concerning this clone itself: One end of the junction fails to match germline, which may point to a read error. The chain uses TRBV19 and TRBJ1-2, with D possibly matching TRBD1 (6 bases). Germline CDR1 is LNHDA and CDR2 is SQIVND (reference sequence). CDR3 length: 13 amino acids. The CDR3 nucleotides read TGTACCAGTAGTCCAGACAGGAACTATGGCTACACCTTC. It is translated as CTSSPDRNYGYTF.

V is TRBV11-2 and J is TRBJ2-1; no clear D gene. Germline V gene sequence: CDR1 SGHAT, CDR2 FQNNGV. V lost 3 bases and J 7 bases, leaving 10 bases between the germline ends. This CDR3 spans 13 amino acids. CDR3 in amino acids: CASSLGLPNEQFF. CDR3 in DNA: TGTGCCAGCAGCTTGGGCCTTCCAAATGAGCAGTTCTTC. The full variable domain, its missing parts supplied by reference TRBV11-2 and TRBJ2-1, is EAGVAQSPRYKIIEKRQSVAFWCNPISGHATLYWYQQILGQGPKLLIQFQNNGVVDDSQLPKDRFSAERLKGVDSTLKIQPAKLEDSAVYLCASSLGLPNEQFFGPGTRLTVL.

J is TRBJ1-2 and V is TRBV5-1; D not resolved. This CDR3 spans 13 amino acids. V gave up 2 bases and J gave up 4 bases, with 9 bases separating them. Germline values: CDR1 SGHRS, CDR2 YFSETQ. The DNA of the CDR3 is TGCGCCAGCAGCTTCGGTGATGGCTATGGCTACACCTTC. Translated: CASSFGDGYGYTF.

The chain has TRBV6-5 and TRBJ2-7; 8 bases are shared with TRBD2. The CDR3 is made up of 14 amino acids. The junction had 6 bases not matched to a gene; V was cut back by 6 bases and J by 2 bases. Per germline, CDR1 MNHEY and CDR2 SVGAGI. The CDR3 nucleotides are TGTGCCAGCAGAGATACTAGCGGAGCCTACGAGCAGTACTTC. Its translation: CASRDTSGAYEQYF.

The chain joins TRBV7-9 to TRBJ2-3, with 13 bases aligning to TRBD2. CDR1 is SEHNR and CDR2 is FQNEAQ in the germline V gene (reference sequence). The V segment lost 6 bases and the J segment 3 bases; nucleotides outside the gene matches: 3. The CDR3 consists of 15 residues. CDR3 nucleotide sequence: TGTGCCAGCAGTGGACTAGCGGGAGAAACAGATACGCAGTATTTT. Its protein is CASSGLAGETDTQYF. Based on the CDR3 plus reference TRBV7-9 and TRBJ2-3, the full variable domain is DTGVSQNPRHKITKRGQNVTFRCDPISEHNRLYWYRQTLGQGPEFLTYFQNEAQLEKSRLLSDRFSAERPKGSFSTLEIQRTEQGDSAMYLCASSGLAGETDTQYFGPGTRLTVL.

The genes are TRBV4-1 and TRBJ2-7; 7 bases fit TRBD2. This CDR3 contains 15 residues. CDR1 and CDR2 (germline): MGHRA, YSYEKL. J was trimmed by 5 bases and V by 3 bases; bases with no gene match: 10. The CDR3 region is CASSQRGEGFNEQYF. The CDR3 nucleotides are TGCGCCAGCAGCCAGCGCGGGGAGGGTTTCAACGAGCAGTACTTC.

V gene TRBV5-1 combines with J gene TRBJ2-5; D gene uncertain. CDR3 length: 14 residues. Germline CDR1 reads SGHRS; CDR2 reads YFSETQ. Between the trimmed V and J ends, which lost 1 base and 5 bases, there was a span of 12 bases. This CDR3 reads CASSLSGSDETQYF. The CDR3, as DNA: TGCGCCAGCAGCTTGTCAGGCAGTGATGAGACCCAGTACTTC.

The V gene is TRBV15, the J gene TRBJ2-7; 9 bases are a match to TRBD1. The germline V gene has CDR1 LNHNV and CDR2 YYDKDF (reference sequence). The V gene end was trimmed by 7 bases and the J gene end by 4 bases; junction bases not matched to a gene: 11. The CDR3 covers 15 residues. CDR3 residues: CATNNDRGLGYEQYF. The CDR3 bases are TGTGCCACCAACAATGACAGGGGGTTAGGATACGAGCAGTACTTC.